The clone carrying this T cell receptor (beta chain) was observed a handful of times. This sample was included in a study of blood T cell repertoires in COVID-19. Study details: The analysed material was cDNA or gDNA that came from T cells, B-cell-depleted T cells, or PBMCs.

Method: immunoSEQ multiplex PCR; TCRdb's copy keeps in-frame clones and lacks some. The sample lists tens of thousands of clones, 60% to 85% occurring once. The sample consisted of peripheral blood. This receptor was identified in a human donor in a cohort sampled during active COVID-19.

In DNA form, the CDR3 reads TGTGCCAGCAGCCATGGACAAACTGAAGCTTTCTTT. It translates to CASSHGQTEAFF. The chain has TRBV7-8 and TRBJ1-1, with D perhaps TRBD1 (5 bases). V lost 5 bases and J 5 bases, leaving 9 bases between the germline ends. This CDR3 has 12 residues. The germline gives CDR1 SGHVS, CDR2 FQNEAQ.